The next 23 T cell receptor beta chains were all read from a single sample in a study of shared clonotypes between healthy human individuals. Libraries were prepared by immunoSEQ multiplex PCR; TCRdb keeps only in-frame clonotypes and omits some of them. The sample contains 2,500,000 or so clones, more than 85% of which appear only once. The sequenced sample was naive CD4+ T cells from PBMCs. The subset: CD45RA+ positively selected. These receptors were collected from a young man in good health. Some clones in this sample may be carry-over from other donors' samples.

The sample holds one count of this clone. The chain is built from TRBV11-3 and TRBJ2-3, with D perhaps TRBD1 (5 bases). The CDR3 sequence is 13 residues long. Trimming removed 5 bases at V and 2 bases at J, with 8 bases between. Germline V lookup: CDR1 SGHNT, CDR2 YENEEA. The CDR3, as DNA: TGTGCCAGCAGCAAACAGGTCACAGATACGCAGTATTTT. Translation: CASSKQVTDTQYF.

V usage is TRBV28 and J usage is TRBJ2-5; no clear D. With 3 bases removed from V and 3 bases from J, the gap between germline ends came to 8 bases. Germline lookup yields CDR1 MDHEN and CDR2 SYDVKM. The CDR3 spans 13 residues. For the CDR3, the DNA is TGTGCCAGCAGTTTTCCGAGTAAAGAGACCCAGTACTTC. Its protein is CASSFPSKETQYF.

This rearrangement joins TRBV5-1 to TRBJ2-3; 7 bases agree with TRBD1. The V gene end was trimmed by 7 bases and the J gene end by 4 bases; junction bases not matched to a gene: 12. Germline V gene sequence: CDR1 SGHRS, CDR2 YFSETQ. The CDR3 extends over 15 amino acids. CDR3 protein: CASDMTGTGADTQYF. Written as DNA, the CDR3 is TGCGCCAGCGATATGACAGGGACCGGGGCAGATACGCAGTATTTT.

The chain recombines TRBV6-1 with TRBJ1-2; maybe TRBD1 (5 bases). The CDR3 has 15 amino acids. Trimming shortened V by 5 bases and J by 4 bases, and 17 bases separated the two germline ends. From germline, CDR1 is MNHNS and CDR2 SASEGT. The CDR3 region has the DNA TGTGCCAGCAGTCGGACACTGGAGCGTAGCTATGGCTACACCTTC. Amino acid sequence: CASSRTLERSYGYTF.

The chain is built from TRBV10-3 and TRBJ2-2; TRBD2 matches 12 bases. CDR1 ENHRY and CDR2 SYGVKD come from the germline V gene. Trimming at V came to 0 bases and at J to 0 bases, leaving 5 bases not matched to a gene. CDR3 size: 19 residues. The CDR3 nucleotides are TGTGCCATCAGTGAGTCGATACTAGCGGGAGGCGCGAACACCGGGGAGCTGTTTTTT. Translating gives CAISESILAGGANTGELFF.

CDR3 bases: TGTGCCACAAGTAGCGGGAGCTCCCCCGAGCAGTTCTTC. Its protein product is CATSSGSSPEQFF. The rearrangement links TRBV5-4 to TRBJ2-1; 9 nucleotides align to TRBD2. Trimming took 9 bases from V and 10 from J; bases not matched to a gene: 11. This CDR3 has 13 residues. Germline V gene data show CDR1 as SGHNT and CDR2 as YYREEE (reference sequence).

This clone was found once. The chain has TRBV18 and TRBJ2-4, with D possibly TRBD2 on 5 matching bases. Germline values: CDR1 KGHSH, CDR2 LQKENI. V was shortened by 3 bases and J by 0 bases, with 15 bases between the two germline ends. The CDR3 loop spans 17 amino acids. The CDR3 nucleotides read TGTGCCAGCTCACCGAGGGATCTTTCTTTAGCCAAAAACATTCAGTACTTC. Translation gives CASSPRDLSLAKNIQYF.

The chain recombines TRBV5-6 with TRBJ2-6; TRBD2 is a possible D gene (6 bases). V was clipped by 4 bases and J by 7 bases, with 15 bases between them. The CDR3 is made up of 15 amino acids. In germline, CDR1 is SGHDT, CDR2 YYEEEE. The CDR3, as DNA: TGTGCCAGCAGCCCGGGGGTCGGGGGAGCCAACGTCCTGACTTTC. Its protein is CASSPGVGGANVLTF. The full variable domain, with the rest looked up from reference TRBV5-6 and TRBJ2-6, is DAGVTQSPTHLIKTRGQQVTLRCSPKSGHDTVSWYQQALGQGPQFIFQYYEEEERQRGNFPDRFSGHQFPNYSSELNVNALLLGDSALYLCASSPGVGGANVLTFGAGSRLTVL.

The V and J genes are TRBV6-5 and TRBJ1-2; no firm D call. The ends were cut back, 1 base at V and 8 bases at J, with 8 bases in the middle. The CDR3 is made up of 12 amino acids. Germline CDR1 and CDR2: MNHEY and SVGAGI. The CDR3 loop is CASSYYGKGYTF. Written as DNA, the CDR3 is TGTGCCAGCAGTTACTACGGCAAAGGCTACACCTTC.

To note about this clone: The sample has other DNA sequences that encode this CDR3 too. The chain combines TRBV29-1 with TRBJ1-2; D perhaps matches TRBD1 (5 bases). The germline CDR1 and CDR2 sequences are SQVTM and ANQGSEA. V was cut by 0 bases and J by 8 bases, with 7 bases left in between. There are 11 residues in the CDR3. The CDR3 coding sequence is TGCAGCGTTGAAGAGGGGCGCGGCTACACCTTC. This gives the protein CSVEEGRGYTF. The variable domain in full, completed from reference TRBV29-1 and TRBJ1-2, reads SAVISQKPSRDICQRGTSLTIQCQVDSQVTMMFWYRQQPGQSLTLIATANQGSEATYESGFVIDKFPISRPNLTFSTLTVSNMSPEDSSIYLCSVEEGRGYTFGSGTRLTVV.

The chain joins TRBV27 to TRBJ1-5, with TRBD1 identical over 8 bases. Germline CDR1 reads MNHEY; CDR2 reads SMNVEV (reference sequence). This CDR3 has 16 residues. Losses at the gene ends were 6 bases for V and 0 bases for J; bases not matched to a gene: 7. In nucleotides, the CDR3 is TGTGCCAGCAGCTGGGACAGGACGGATAGCAATCAGCCCCAGCATTTT. Translated, it gives CASSWDRTDSNQPQHF.

This clone is a singleton in its sample. The rearrangement links TRBV9 to TRBJ2-2, with 8 bases matching TRBD2. Trimming cost V 0 bases and J 6 bases; bases outside gene matches: 10. The CDR3 totals 17 residues. Looked up from germline, CDR1 is SGDLS and CDR2 is YYNGEE. CDR3: CASSVDGRSGSAGELFF. The CDR3 coding sequence is TGTGCCAGCAGCGTAGACGGACGAAGCGGGAGCGCCGGGGAGCTGTTTTTT.

The DNA of the CDR3 is TGTGCCAGCAGCTCACAGACAGGGGATTGGCTGTTTTTT. Protein product: CASSSQTGDWLFF. The chain uses TRBV7-2 and TRBJ2-2; 8 bases are a match to TRBD1. V trimming: 4 bases; J trimming: 13 bases; junction bases outside the gene matches: 8. Germline lookup yields CDR1 SGHTA and CDR2 FQGNSA. The CDR3 is 13 amino acids.

The chain couples TRBV6-6 to TRBJ1-5; 9 nucleotides agree with TRBD1. Per the germline V gene, CDR1 is MNHNY and CDR2 is SVGAGI (reference sequence). The V gene end was trimmed by 6 bases and the J gene end by 6 bases; junction bases not matched to a gene: 6. This CDR3 region has 14 residues. The DNA of the CDR3 is TGTGCCAGCAGCCCCGGGACAGGGATTCAGCCCCAGCATTTT. Its protein is CASSPGTGIQPQHF.

Notes on this clone: Other DNA sequences in the same sample also yield this CDR3. The genes are TRBV19 and TRBJ1-2; D is possibly TRBD1 (5 bases). Trimming shortened V by 3 bases and J by 2 bases, and 10 bases separated the two germline ends. The CDR3 runs to 14 residues. In germline, CDR1 is LNHDA, CDR2 SQIVND (reference sequence). The CDR3 sequence: CASSIRDSNYGYTF. CDR3 nucleotides: TGTGCCAGTAGTATTCGAGACAGCAACTATGGCTACACCTTC.

Notes on this clone: This CDR3 is also generated by other DNA sequences in the sample. The chain carries TRBV9 and TRBJ2-5; D remains unclear. CDR1 is SGDLS, CDR2 YYNGEE, per germline. With 1 base removed from V and 0 bases from J, the gap between germline ends came to 7 bases. This CDR3 contains 14 residues. The CDR3 nucleotides are TGTGCCAGCAGCGTATCGCCGTACCAAGAGACCCAGTACTTC. Amino acid sequence: CASSVSPYQETQYF. The entire variable domain, with the rest obtained from reference TRBV9 and TRBJ2-5, is as follows: DSGVTQTPKHLITATGQRVTLRCSPRSGDLSVYWYQQSLDQGLQFLIQYYNGEERAKGNILERFSAQQFPDLHSELNLSSLELGDSALYFCASSVSPYQETQYFGPGTRLLVL.

CDR3 residues: CASSYPETEDTQYF. Here the CDR3 DNA reads TGTGCCAGCAGTTACCCCGAGACCGAAGATACGCAGTATTTT. V usage is TRBV6-5 and J usage is TRBJ2-3; D gene uncertain. Germline lookup yields CDR1 MNHEY and CDR2 SVGAGI. Trimming took 2 bases from V and 5 from J, leaving 11 bases between them. CDR3 size: 14 residues.

As to this clone: Distinct nucleotide sequences in the sample also encode this CDR3. The J gene is TRBJ2-7, the V gene TRBV15; D remains unclear. Germline values: CDR1 LNHNV, CDR2 YYDKDF (reference sequence). The CDR3 is 12 residues long. The V gene lost 0 bases and the J gene lost 6 bases, with 6 bases spanning the gap. CDR3 sequence reads: CATSRDRSEQYF. CDR3 coding DNA: TGTGCCACCAGCAGAGATCGATCCGAGCAGTACTTC.

As regards this clone: Other DNA sequences in the same sample also yield this CDR3. This sequence joins TRBV28 and TRBJ1-5, with D uncertain. V lost 8 bases and J 6 bases, leaving 5 bases between the germline ends. Germline assignment: CDR1 MDHEN and CDR2 SYDVKM. The CDR3 loop spans 10 amino acids. This CDR3 is CASGGQPQHF. Here the CDR3 DNA reads TGTGCCAGCGGAGGTCAGCCCCAGCATTTT. Full variable domain (rest looked up from reference TRBV28 and TRBJ1-5): DVKVTQSSRYLVKRTGEKVFLECVQDMDHENMFWYRQDPGLGLRLIYFSYDVKMKEKGDIPEGYSVSREKKERFSLILESASTNQTSMYLCASGGQPQHFGDGTRLSIL.

This chain uses TRBV15 with TRBJ2-7; tentatively, D is TRBD1 or TRBD2 (5 bases each). CDR1 is LNHNV and CDR2 is YYDKDF in the germline V gene (reference sequence). This CDR3 region has 16 residues. V shed 3 bases and J shed 4 bases, with 19 bases lying between them. The CDR3 bases are TGTGCCACCAGCAGCTATTCCTGGGACGGAGATTACGAGCAGTACTTC. It codes for CATSSYSWDGDYEQYF.

The chain joins TRBV19 to TRBJ2-1, with D hard to call. Germline lookup yields CDR1 LNHDA and CDR2 SQIVND (reference sequence). This CDR3 contains 16 residues. Trimming took 4 bases from V and 0 from J, leaving 13 bases between them. In nucleotides, the CDR3 is TGTGCCAGTAGTAACTCGGACGCGAGCTCCTACAATGAGCAGTTCTTC. It encodes CASSNSDASSYNEQFF.

This clone has only one observation. The J gene is TRBJ2-7, the V gene TRBV19; 8 nucleotides line up with TRBD1. Losses at the gene ends were 5 bases for V and 5 bases for J; bases not matched to a gene: 11. This CDR3 is 15 amino acids long. CDR1 and CDR2 from the germline V gene are LNHDA and SQIVND (reference sequence). This CDR3 reads CASSADRGSFHEQYF. The CDR3, as DNA: TGTGCCAGTAGTGCCGACAGGGGCAGTTTCCACGAGCAGTACTTC. Combining the CDR3 with reference TRBV19 and TRBJ2-7 gives the whole variable domain DGGITQSPKYLFRKEGQNVTLSCEQNLNHDAMYWYRQDPGQGLRLIYYSQIVNDFQKGDIAEGYSVSREKKESFPLTVTSAQKNPTAFYLCASSADRGSFHEQYFGPGTRLTVT.

V gene TRBV30 combines with J gene TRBJ2-3; 9 nucleotides align to TRBD1. The CDR3 runs to 13 residues. The V gene's germline CDR1 is GTSNPN and CDR2 SVGIG (reference sequence). Losses at the gene ends were 0 bases for V and 13 bases for J; bases not matched to a gene: 8. CDR3 region: CAWSVHFTGGEYF. Written as DNA, the CDR3 is TGTGCCTGGAGTGTACATTTCACAGGGGGCGAGTATTTT. Full variable domain (missing parts from reference TRBV30 and TRBJ2-3): SQTIHQWPATLVQPVGSPLSLECTVEGTSNPNLYWYRQAAGRGLQLLFYSVGIGQISSEVPQNLSASRPQDRQFILSSKKLLLSDSGFYLCAWSVHFTGGEYFGPGTRLTVL.